This T cell receptor (beta chain) was documented in a study of shared clonotypes between healthy human individuals. TCRdb keeps only in-frame clones here, not all; method: immunoSEQ multiplex PCR. Of more than 2 million clones listed, 85% to 95% were seen once; the top ten hold around 0.13%. For this clone: Its cognate antigen is unknown.

Overall study results and limits: Clonotypes shared by all four donors outscored non-shared clonotypes in generation probability. How much donors shared clonotypes was expected to be affected by sequencing depth. Among the subsets, naive ones generally showed larger estimated richness than memory ones.

Trimming removed 0 bases at V and 1 base at J, with 7 bases between. CDR1 GTSNPN and CDR2 SVGIG come from the germline V gene (reference sequence). This CDR3 is 14 amino acids long. The chain has TRBV30 and TRBJ1-5; D call uncertain. The clonotype originates from a man between 18 and 35 years old in good health. Sequencing was carried out using naive CD4+ T cells sorted from blood. Subset here: CD45RA+ positively selected. The CDR3 protein is CAWSVLPSNQPQHF. In DNA, the CDR3 is TGTGCCTGGAGTGTACTACCAAGCAATCAGCCCCAGCATTTT.